The 5 T cell receptor beta chains presented below share a single source sample, sequenced in a study of blood T cell repertoires in COVID-19. The repertoire was sequenced with immunoSEQ multiplex PCR; TCRdb's copy has only in-frame clones and lacks some. The sample contains around 97,000 clones, around 90% of which appear only once. The sequencing input was peripheral blood. The receptors come from a human donor in a cohort sampled during active COVID-19.

This chain connects TRBV9 to TRBJ2-3; 8 nucleotides agree with TRBD2. Germline CDR1 is SGDLS and CDR2 is YYNGEE. The CDR3 is made up of 15 amino acids. With 4 bases clipped from V and 4 bases from J, the junction kept 8 bases outside the gene matches. This CDR3 is CASSPLGLAADTQYF. The CDR3 DNA is TGTGCCAGCAGCCCCCTAGGACTAGCAGCAGATACGCAGTATTTT.

In DNA, the CDR3 is TGTGCAACGGGGGGAGGCGTAGGGACCCAGTACTTC. This sequence encodes CATGGGVGTQYF. The chain joins TRBV10-3 to TRBJ2-5; 7 bases map to TRBD2. CDR1 is ENHRY, CDR2 SYGVKD, per germline. The CDR3 totals 12 residues.

The J gene is TRBJ1-4, the V gene TRBV5-5; D is ambiguous. The V end lost 2 bases, the J end lost 3 bases, and 11 bases lay between the germline ends. The CDR3 spans 15 residues. CDR1 SGHKS and CDR2 YYEKEE come from the germline V gene (reference sequence). Written as DNA, the CDR3 is TGTGCCAGCAGCTTCCCAGGAGGGCCTAATGAAAAACTGTTTTTT. As protein: CASSFPGGPNEKLFF.

The CDR3, as DNA: TGCGCCAGCAGCTATTTAGGACAGGCCGCCTACGAGCAGTACTTC. Amino acid sequence: CASSYLGQAAYEQYF. The chain uses TRBV5-1 and TRBJ2-7; TRBD1 matches at 7 bases. The CDR3 length is 15 residues. The germline CDR1 and CDR2 sequences are SGHRS and YFSETQ. V shed 3 bases, J shed 2 bases, and the junction held 8 bases outside the gene matches. Full variable domain (remainder filled in from reference TRBV5-1 and TRBJ2-7): KAGVTQTPRYLIKTRGQQVTLSCSPISGHRSVSWYQQTPGQGLQFLFEYFSETQRNKGNFPGRFSGRQFSNSRSEMNVSTLELGDSALYLCASSYLGQAAYEQYFGPGTRLTVT.

This clone appeared once. The rearrangement links TRBV11-2 to TRBJ2-2, with TRBD1 matching over 7 bases. The V segment lost 5 bases and the J segment 6 bases; nucleotides outside the gene matches: 12. This CDR3 contains 16 residues. Per germline, CDR1 SGHAT and CDR2 FQNNGV. The CDR3 loop is CASSRDRDMGAGELFF. For the CDR3, the DNA is TGTGCCAGCAGCCGAGACAGGGACATGGGGGCCGGGGAGCTGTTTTTT.